This record concerns one T cell receptor (beta chain) sequence. Antigen specificity is unknown. This record comes from a study of Graves' ophthalmopathy and Graves' hyperthyroidism. Study-level results: In blood, most expanded thyroid clonotypes above 0.001 frequency were also detected. An approximately 84% specificity and around 90% sensitivity were achieved by a 13-signature model that separated ophthalmopathy from stable hyperthyroidism.

The length of the CDR3 is 16 residues. Germline CDR1 is SNHLY and CDR2 is FYNNEI. V was pared by 2 bases and J by 5 bases, with 18 bases between. Researchers took RNA transcripts and amplified TCR beta CDR3 regions from them. HTBI primers primed a first-round RT-PCR, and a second-round multiplex PCR followed. MiXCR was run by TCRdb on the multiplex PCR reads, yielding one entry per CDR3 protein. The data contain about 700,000 distinct CDR3 sequences, about two fifths of them singletons. Uncontrolled infections, pregnancy, lactation or other autoimmune diseases led to patient exclusion. The diagnosis combined clinical symptoms, thyroxine, TRAb, thyroid ultrasound and orbital computed tomography scans.

This clonotype was obtained from an adult man with Graves' ophthalmopathy. Input material: peripheral blood. This sequence joins TRBV2 and TRBJ2-5; the D call may be TRBD1 or TRBD2 (7 bases each). The CDR3 is CASSEYWQGGEETQYF. For the CDR3, the DNA is TGTGCCAGCAGTGAATATTGGCAGGGGGGGGAGGAGACCCAGTACTTC.